This record covers a single TCR beta chain. Within the sample, other DNA sequences also encode this same CDR3. This record comes from a study of T cell changes during pregnancy in multiple sclerosis. Some clones are missing from TCRdb's copy, which holds only in-frame ones; the method was immunoSEQ multiplex PCR. The sample lists over 55,000 clones, about 92% occurring once. CDR3 length equals 17 residues. CDR1 is LGHNA and CDR2 is YSLEER in the germline V gene. V lost 0 bases to trimming and J lost 2 bases; unmatched junction nucleotides: 7. Specimen: peripheral blood, collected in the first trimester of pregnancy. The rearrangement uses TRBV4-3 and TRBJ2-1; TRBD2 matches at 7 bases. The receptor comes from a female donor with multiple sclerosis, enrolled in a pregnancy study. The CDR3: CASSQDGGGEAYNEQFF. For the CDR3, the DNA is TGCGCCAGCAGCCAAGATGGGGGAGGGGAAGCCTACAATGAGCAGTTCTTC.